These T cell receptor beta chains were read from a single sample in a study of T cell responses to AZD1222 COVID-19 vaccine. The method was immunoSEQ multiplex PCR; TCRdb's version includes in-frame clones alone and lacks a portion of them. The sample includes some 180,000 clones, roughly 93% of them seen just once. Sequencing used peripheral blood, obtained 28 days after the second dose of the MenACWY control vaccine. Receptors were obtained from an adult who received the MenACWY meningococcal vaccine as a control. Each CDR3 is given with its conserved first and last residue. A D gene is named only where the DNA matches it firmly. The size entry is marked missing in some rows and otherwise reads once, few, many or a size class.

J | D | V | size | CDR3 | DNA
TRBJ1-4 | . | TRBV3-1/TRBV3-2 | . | CASSQVATNEKLFF | TGTGCCAGCAGCCAGGTGGCGACTAATGAAAAACTGTTTTTT
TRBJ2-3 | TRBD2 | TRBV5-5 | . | CASSLQRGGTDTQYF | TGTGCCAGCAGCTTGCAGCGGGGGGGCACAGATACGCAGTATTTT
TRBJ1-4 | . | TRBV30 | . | CAWNWYGNEKLFF | TGTGCCTGGAATTGGTACGGCAATGAAAAACTGTTTTTT
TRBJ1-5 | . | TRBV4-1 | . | CASSQEDSNQPQHF | TGCGCCAGCAGCCAAGAGGACTCCAATCAGCCCCAGCATTTT
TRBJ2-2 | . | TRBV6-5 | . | CASTGSLMNPGELFF | TGTGCCAGCACCGGTAGCTTAATGAACCCCGGGGAGCTGTTTTTT
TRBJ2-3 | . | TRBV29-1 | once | CSVSRAQGTDTQYF | TGCAGCGTTTCTAGGGCACAAGGCACAGATACGCAGTATTTT
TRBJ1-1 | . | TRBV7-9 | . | CASSLVPRTPNTEAFF | TGTGCCAGCAGCTTAGTTCCTCGGACACCGAACACTGAAGCTTTCTTT
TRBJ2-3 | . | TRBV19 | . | CASSIDLWGPLLITDTQYF | TGTGCCAGTAGTATAGATCTGTGGGGGCCGTTGCTAATCACAGATACGCAGTATTTT
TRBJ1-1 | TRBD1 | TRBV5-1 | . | CATRDRGLNTEAFF | TGCGCCACCAGGGACAGGGGCCTGAACACTGAAGCTTTCTTT
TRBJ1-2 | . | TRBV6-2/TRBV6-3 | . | CASSPTLYGYTF | TGTGCCAGCAGCCCGACCCTATATGGCTACACCTTC
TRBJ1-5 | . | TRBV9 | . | CASSAAPSLNQPQHF | TGTGCCAGCAGCGCCGCCCCGAGTCTTAATCAGCCCCAGCATTTT
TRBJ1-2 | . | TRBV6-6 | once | CASRSELGYTF | TGTGCCAGCAGATCCGAGCTCGGCTACACCTTC
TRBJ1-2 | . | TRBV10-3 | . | CAIRRDSYYTF | TGTGCCATCAGGAGAGACAGTTACTACACCTTC
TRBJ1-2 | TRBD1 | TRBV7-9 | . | CASSPGQVNGYTF | TGTGCCAGCAGCCCGGGACAGGTCAACGGCTACACCTTC
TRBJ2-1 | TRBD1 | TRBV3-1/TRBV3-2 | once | CATQDREWDNEQFF | TGTGCCACCCAGGACAGGGAGTGGGACAATGAGCAGTTCTTC
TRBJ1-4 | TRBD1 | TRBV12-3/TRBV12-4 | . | CASRRDSNEKLFF | TGTGCCAGCAGGCGGGACAGCAATGAAAAACTGTTTTTT
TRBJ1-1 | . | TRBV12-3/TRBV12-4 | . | CASSFRRDTEAFF | TGTGCCAGCAGTTTTCGCAGAGACACTGAAGCTTTCTTT
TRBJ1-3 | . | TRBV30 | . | CAWSSDSSHYTIYF | TGTGCCTGGAGCTCCGACAGTTCCCATTACACCATATATTTT
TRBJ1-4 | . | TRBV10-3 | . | CAISERVTTNEKLFF | TGTGCCATCAGTGAACGTGTAACAACTAATGAAAAACTGTTTTTT
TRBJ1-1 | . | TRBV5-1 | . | CASSYGTQLNTEAFF | TGCGCCAGCAGCTACGGGACACAGCTGAACACTGAAGCTTTCTTT
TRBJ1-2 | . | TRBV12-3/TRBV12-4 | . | CASSFARYGYTF | TGTGCCAGCAGTTTTGCCCGATATGGCTACACCTTC
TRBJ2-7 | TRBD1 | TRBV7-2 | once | CASSFGQGRNEQYF | TGTGCCAGCAGCTTTGGACAGGGAAGGAACGAGCAGTACTTC
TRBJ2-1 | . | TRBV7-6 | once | CASSLGQGGRNEQFF | TGTGCCAGCAGCTTAGGACAGGGAGGTCGGAATGAGCAGTTCTTC
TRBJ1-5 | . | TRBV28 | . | CASTLVGEQPQHF | TGTGCCAGCACCCTGGTGGGGGAACAGCCCCAGCATTTT
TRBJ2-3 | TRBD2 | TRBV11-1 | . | CASSFLAGGITDTQYF | TGTGCCAGCAGCTTCCTAGCGGGGGGGATCACAGATACGCAGTATTTT
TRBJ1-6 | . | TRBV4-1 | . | CASSQDSPVGLLHF | TGCGCCAGCAGCCAAGACTCCCCGGTGGGCCTGCTCCACTTT
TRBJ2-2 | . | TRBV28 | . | CASSPIPVRTGELFF | TGTGCCAGCAGTCCTATCCCCGTGAGGACCGGGGAGCTGTTTTTT
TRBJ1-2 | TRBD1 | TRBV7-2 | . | CASSSGGPRDSLLYGYTF | TGTGCCAGCAGCTCAGGAGGGCCCCGGGACAGTCTGCTCTATGGCTACACCTTC
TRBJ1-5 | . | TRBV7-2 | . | CASSFQGNQPQHF | TGTGCCAGCAGCTTCCAGGGGAATCAGCCCCAGCATTTT
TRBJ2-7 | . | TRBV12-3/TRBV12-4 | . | CASSFFGNEQYF | TGTGCCAGCAGTTTCTTCGGGAACGAGCAGTACTTC
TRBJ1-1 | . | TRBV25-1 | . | CASSGGRGTVLSTQEAFF | TGTGCCAGCAGTGGAGGTAGGGGGACCGTTTTGAGTACCCAAGAAGCTTTCTTT
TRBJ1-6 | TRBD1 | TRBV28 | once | CASMSLRTGGNSPLHF | TGTGCCAGCATGTCACTTCGGACAGGGGGAAATTCACCCCTCCACTTT
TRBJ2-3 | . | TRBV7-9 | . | CASSLLGDLGNSTDTQYF | TGTGCCAGCAGCTTACTGGGGGACCTAGGGAATAGCACAGATACGCAGTATTTT
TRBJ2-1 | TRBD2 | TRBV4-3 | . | CASSQETSGGANEQFF | TGCGCCAGCAGCCAAGAAACTAGCGGGGGTGCAAATGAGCAGTTCTTC
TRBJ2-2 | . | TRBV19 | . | CASSAQSNTGELFF | TGTGCCAGCTCGGCACAATCGAACACCGGGGAGCTGTTTTTT
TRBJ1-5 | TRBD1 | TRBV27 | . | CASSTSPGTGGAGSNQPQHF | TGTGCCAGCAGCACCTCTCCCGGGACAGGGGGCGCGGGAAGCAATCAGCCCCAGCATTTT
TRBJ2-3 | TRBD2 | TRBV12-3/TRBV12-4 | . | CASSYGLADTQYF | TGTGCCAGCAGTTACGGACTAGCAGATACGCAGTATTTT
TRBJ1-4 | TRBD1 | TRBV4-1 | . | CASSRGQGAGNEKLFF | TGCGCCAGCAGCCGGGGACAGGGGGCGGGTAATGAAAAACTGTTTTTT
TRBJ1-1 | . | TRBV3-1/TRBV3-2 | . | CASSQGGLRGTEAFF | TGTGCCAGCAGCCAAGGGGGCCTCAGGGGAACTGAAGCTTTCTTT
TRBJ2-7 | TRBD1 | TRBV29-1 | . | CSVTGRTGGLSYEQYF | TGCAGCGTCACCGGCCGGACAGGGGGTCTCTCCTACGAGCAGTACTTC
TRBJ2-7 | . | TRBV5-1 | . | CASSFLRGNPLDEQYF | TGCGCCAGCAGCTTCCTACGGGGGAATCCCTTGGACGAGCAGTACTTC
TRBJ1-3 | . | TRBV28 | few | CASGLGGKRVNTIYF | TGTGCCAGCGGATTGGGGGGCAAAAGAGTGAACACCATATATTTT
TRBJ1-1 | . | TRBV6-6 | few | CASSSGKTEAFF | TGTGCCAGCAGTTCCGGCAAGACTGAAGCTTTCTTT
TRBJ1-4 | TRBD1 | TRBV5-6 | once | CASSQTGNNEKLFF | TGTGCCAGCAGCCAGACAGGGAATAATGAAAAACTGTTTTTT
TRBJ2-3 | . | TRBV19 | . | CASSGQTTDTQYF | TGTGCCAGTAGTGGACAGACCACAGATACGCAGTATTTT
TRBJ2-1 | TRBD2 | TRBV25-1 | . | CASQVAGGNNEQFF | TGTGCCAGCCAAGTAGCGGGGGGTAACAATGAGCAGTTCTTC
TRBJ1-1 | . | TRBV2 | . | CASSVGTNTEAFF | TGTGCCAGCAGTGTTGGCACGAACACTGAAGCTTTCTTT